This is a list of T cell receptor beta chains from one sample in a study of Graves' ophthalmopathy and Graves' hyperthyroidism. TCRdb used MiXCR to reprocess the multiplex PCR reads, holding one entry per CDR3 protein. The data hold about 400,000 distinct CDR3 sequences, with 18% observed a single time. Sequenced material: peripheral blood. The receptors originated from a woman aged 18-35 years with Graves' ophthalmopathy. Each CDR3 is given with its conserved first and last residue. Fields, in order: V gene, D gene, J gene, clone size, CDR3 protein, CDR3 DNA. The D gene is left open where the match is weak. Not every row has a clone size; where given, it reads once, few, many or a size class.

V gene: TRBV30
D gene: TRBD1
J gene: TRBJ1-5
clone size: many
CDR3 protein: CAWSHPAGGLMSQHF
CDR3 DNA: TGTGCCTGGAGTCATCCGGCAGGGGGGCTAATGTCCCAGCATTTT

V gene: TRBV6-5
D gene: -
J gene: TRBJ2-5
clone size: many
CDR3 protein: CASSYSDGTSETQYF
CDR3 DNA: TGTGCCAGCAGTTACTCAGACGGTACTTCAGAGACCCAGTACTTC

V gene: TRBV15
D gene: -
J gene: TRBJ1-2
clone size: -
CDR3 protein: CATSRDLTPYGYTF
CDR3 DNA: TGTGCCACCAGCAGAGATCTAACCCCCTATGGCTACACCTTC

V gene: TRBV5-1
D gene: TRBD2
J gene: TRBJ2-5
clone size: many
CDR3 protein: CASSSGGLETQYF
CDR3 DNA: TGCGCCAGCAGCTCCGGGGGGTTGGAGACCCAGTACTTC

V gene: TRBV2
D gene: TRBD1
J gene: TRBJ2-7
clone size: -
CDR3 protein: CASSFGTGRSYEQYF
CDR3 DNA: TGTGCCAGCTCTTTTGGGACAGGACGCTCCTACGAGCAGTACTTC

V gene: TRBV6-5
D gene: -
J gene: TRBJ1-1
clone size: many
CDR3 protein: CASKMDYTEAFF
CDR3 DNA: TGTGCCAGCAAAATGGACTACACTGAAGCTTTCTTT

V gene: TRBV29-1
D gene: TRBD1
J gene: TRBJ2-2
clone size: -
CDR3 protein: CSVRQGSNTGELFF
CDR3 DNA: TGCAGCGTAAGACAGGGATCGAACACCGGGGAGCTGTTTTTT

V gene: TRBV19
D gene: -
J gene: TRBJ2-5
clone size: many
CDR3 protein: CASSLLTGETQYF
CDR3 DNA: TGTGCCAGTAGCCTATTGACCGGGGAGACCCAGTACTTC

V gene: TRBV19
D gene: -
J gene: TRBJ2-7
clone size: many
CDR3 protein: CASSIAGGSYEQYF
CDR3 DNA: TGTGCCAGTAGTATAGCCGGCGGATCCTACGAGCAGTACTTC

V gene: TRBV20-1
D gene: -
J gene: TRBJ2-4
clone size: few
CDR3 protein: CSAPDIAKNIQYF
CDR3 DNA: TGCAGTGCTCCGGACATTGCCAAAAACATTCAGTACTTC

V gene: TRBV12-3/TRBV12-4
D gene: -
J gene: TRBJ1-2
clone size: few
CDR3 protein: CASSPLNYGYTF
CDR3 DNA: TGTGCCAGCAGTCCTCTAAACTATGGCTACACCTTC

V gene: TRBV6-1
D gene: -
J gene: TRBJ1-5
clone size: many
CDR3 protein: CASSEVSHQPQHF
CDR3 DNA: TGTGCCAGCAGTGAAGTGTCCCACCAGCCCCAGCATTTT

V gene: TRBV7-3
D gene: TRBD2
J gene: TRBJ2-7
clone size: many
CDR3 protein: CASSSIAGVGYEQYF
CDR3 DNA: TGTGCCAGCAGCTCCATAGCGGGAGTTGGCTACGAGCAGTACTTC

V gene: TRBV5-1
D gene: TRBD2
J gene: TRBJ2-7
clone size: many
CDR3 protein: CASSPPGLYYEQYF
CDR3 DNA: TGCGCCAGCAGTCCGCCGGGACTATACTACGAGCAGTACTTC

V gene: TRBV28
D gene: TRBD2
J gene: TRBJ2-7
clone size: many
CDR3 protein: CASSLFTTSGTYEQYF
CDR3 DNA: TGTGCCAGCAGTTTATTCACGACTAGCGGCACCTACGAGCAGTACTTC

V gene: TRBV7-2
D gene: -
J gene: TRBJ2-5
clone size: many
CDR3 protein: CASSLKVGGRETQYF
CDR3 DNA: TGTGCCAGCAGCTTAAAGGTGGGGGGGCGCGAGACCCAGTACTTC

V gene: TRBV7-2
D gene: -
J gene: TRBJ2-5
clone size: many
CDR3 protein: CASSRRRASGETQYF
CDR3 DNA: TGTGCCAGCAGCCGAAGACGGGCCTCCGGAGAGACCCAGTACTTC

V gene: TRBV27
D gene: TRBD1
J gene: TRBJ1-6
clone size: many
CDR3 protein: CASSPRQGKNSPLHF
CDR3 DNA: TGTGCCAGCAGCCCCCGACAGGGCAAGAATTCACCCCTCCACTTT

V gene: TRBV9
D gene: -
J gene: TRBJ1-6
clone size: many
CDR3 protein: CASSVGQQRSPLHF
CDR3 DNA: TGTGCCAGCAGCGTAGGACAGCAACGTTCACCCCTCCACTTT